This TCR beta chain was recorded in a study of shared clonotypes between healthy human individuals. The overall study: Three CD4 naive, three CD4 memory, two CD8 naive and one CD8 memory plate were used per donor.

It was into CD45RA+ naive and CD45RA-negative memory subsets that the CD4+ cells were split. The CDR3 loop spans 16 amino acids. Germline V lookup: CDR1 LNHDA, CDR2 SQIVND (reference sequence). The V and J ends lost 5 bases and 8 bases, in that order; junction bases with no gene match: 7. The deep-level immunoSEQ assay was used. Generated by immunoSEQ multiplex PCR, the TCRdb table keeps only in-frame clones and is missing some. The repertoire holds approximately 720,000 clones, with 55% to 75% as singletons. Overall study results and limits: Of the naive CD4 clonotypes, roughly 5.2% were shared across a handful of donors.

About this clone itself: Its matching antigen is unknown.

This sequence originates from a woman aged 25 to 39 in good health. The chain links TRBV19 to TRBJ2-2; 14 bases agree with TRBD2. The sequencing input was memory CD4+ T cells sorted from blood. The sample's subset: CD45RA-negative fraction. The CDR3: CASSPRTSGRFGELFF. CDR3 nucleotides: TGTGCCAGTAGTCCACGGACTAGCGGGAGGTTTGGGGAGCTGTTTTTT.